Each of the 2 T cell receptor beta chains below was sequenced from the same sample in a study of glioma-infiltrating T cells. The iRepertoire nested amplicon-rescue multiplex PCR amplified TCR alpha and beta CDR3s from RNA. TCRdb itself ran the multiplex PCR reads through MiXCR, one entry per CDR3 protein. The table lists about 93,000 distinct CDR3 sequences, roughly 40% of them singletons. Input material: glioma tissue, nonneoplastic brain tissue, or PBMCs (not recorded which). These receptors came from a human donor with low-grade glioma or glioblastoma, undergoing nonglioma brain surgery, or in good health (not recorded which).

Comment on this clonotype: A read error may be the cause here, since a much bigger clone is one base away. The chain carries TRBV18 and TRBJ2-5; D call uncertain. Germline loops: CDR1 KGHSH, CDR2 LQKENI. This CDR3 region has 13 residues. The chain's CDR3 is CASSPLGGETPYF. CDR3 in DNA: TGTGCCAGCTCACCGCTAGGTGGAGAGACCCCGTACTTC. The complete variable domain, with remaining parts taken from reference TRBV18 and TRBJ2-5, reads NAGVMQNPRHLVRRRGQEARLRCSPMKGHSHVYWYRQLPEEGLKFMVYLQKENIIDESGMPKERFSAEFPKEGPSILRIQQVVRGDSAAYFCASSPLGGETPYFGPGTRLLVL.

The chain couples TRBV20-1 to TRBJ1-1; TRBD1 might be the D (6 bases). The germline V gene encodes CDR1 DFQATT and CDR2 SNEGSKA (reference sequence). This CDR3 has 14 amino acids. V was cut by 4 bases and J by 6 bases, with 18 bases left in between. CDR3 region: CSAKPRNRVPEAFF. For the CDR3, the DNA is TGCAGTGCTAAGCCCCGGAACAGGGTCCCTGAAGCTTTCTTT.